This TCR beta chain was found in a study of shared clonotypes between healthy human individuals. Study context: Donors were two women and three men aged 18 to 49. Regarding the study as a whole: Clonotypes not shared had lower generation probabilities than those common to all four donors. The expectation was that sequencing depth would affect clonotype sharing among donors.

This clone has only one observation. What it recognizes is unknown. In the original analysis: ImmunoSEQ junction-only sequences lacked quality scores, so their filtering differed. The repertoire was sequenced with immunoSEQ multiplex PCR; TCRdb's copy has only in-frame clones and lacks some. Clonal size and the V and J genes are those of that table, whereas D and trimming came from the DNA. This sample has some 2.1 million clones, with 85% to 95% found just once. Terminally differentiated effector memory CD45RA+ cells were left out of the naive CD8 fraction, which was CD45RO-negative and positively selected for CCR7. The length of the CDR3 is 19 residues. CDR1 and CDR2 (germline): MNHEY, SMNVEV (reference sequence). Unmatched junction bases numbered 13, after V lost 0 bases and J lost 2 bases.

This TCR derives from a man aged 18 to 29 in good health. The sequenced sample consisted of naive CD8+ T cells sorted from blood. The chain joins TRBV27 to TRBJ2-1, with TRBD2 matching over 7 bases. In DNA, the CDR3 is TGTGCCAGCAGTTTATCCCCCGGGTGGAGCGGGAACCCCTACAATGAGCAGTTCTTC. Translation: CASSLSPGWSGNPYNEQFF.